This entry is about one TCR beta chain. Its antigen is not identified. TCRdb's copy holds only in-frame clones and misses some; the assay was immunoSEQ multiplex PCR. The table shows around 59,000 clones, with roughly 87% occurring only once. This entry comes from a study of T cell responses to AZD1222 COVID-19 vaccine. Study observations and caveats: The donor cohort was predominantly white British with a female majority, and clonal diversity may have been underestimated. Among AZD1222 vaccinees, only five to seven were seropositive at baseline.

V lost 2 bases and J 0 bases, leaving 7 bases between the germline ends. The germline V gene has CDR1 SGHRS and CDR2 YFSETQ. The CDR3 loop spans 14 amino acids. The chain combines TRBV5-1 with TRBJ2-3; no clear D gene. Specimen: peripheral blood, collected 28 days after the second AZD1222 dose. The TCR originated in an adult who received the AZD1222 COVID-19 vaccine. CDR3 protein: CASSLGPSTDTQYF. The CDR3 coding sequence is TGCGCCAGCAGCTTAGGGCCCAGCACAGATACGCAGTATTTT.